This T cell receptor beta chain is from a study of T cells in Graves' hyperthyroidism and ophthalmopathy. This clonotype was seen at least ten times. The target antigen is unknown. Broader study findings: The blood repertoire included most of the expanded thyroid clonotypes above 0.001.

Germline V lookup: CDR1 DFQATT, CDR2 SNEGSKA (reference sequence). The CDR3 is 16 residues long. With 1 base clipped from V and 6 bases from J, the junction kept 14 bases outside the gene matches. Researchers amplified the TCR beta CDR3 regions from RNA transcripts. During a first-round RT-PCR of the TCR CDR3, the HTBI primer set was used. TCRdb re-derived calls from the multiplex PCR reads in MiXCR, one entry per CDR3 protein. The sample includes 360,000 or so distinct CDR3 sequences, 18% of them seen just once. The chain employs TRBV20-1 and TRBJ2-7, with 8 bases identical to TRBD2. This receptor was obtained from a middle-aged woman with Graves' ophthalmopathy. The specimen was blood. The CDR3 spells CSARAAGSGRSLEQYF. For the CDR3, the DNA is TGCAGTGCTAGAGCCGCGGGGAGCGGGAGAAGTCTCGAGCAGTACTTC.